Each of the 15 T cell receptor beta chains below was sequenced from the same sample in a study of blood T cells in healthy people across ages. Primers used in a second PCR of roughly 7 to 12 cycles were a sample-barcoded 5' primer and a J-beta primer mix. MiXCR was run by TCRdb on the 5' RACE reads, yielding one entry per CDR3 protein. The data contain 550,000 to 750,000 distinct CDR3 sequences, 21% of them singletons. Sequenced sample: blood. These receptors came from a man between 65 and 79 years old in good health.

The V gene is TRBV3-1, the J gene TRBJ2-7, with TRBD2 identical over 8 bases. With 4 bases clipped from V and 7 bases from J, the junction kept 12 bases outside the gene matches. The germline V gene encodes CDR1 LGHDT and CDR2 YNNKEL (reference sequence). The CDR3 length is 15 residues. The CDR3 is CASSPGTRSLGEQYF. DNA for the CDR3: TGTGCCAGCAGCCCTGGGACTAGATCTTTAGGAGAGCAGTACTTC.

This clonotype has a handful of counts. V is TRBV5-1 and J is TRBJ1-2, with no clear D. This CDR3 is built from 14 residues. V was cut by 0 bases and J by 7 bases, with 13 bases left in between. Germline-derived CDR1 and CDR2 are SGHRS and YFSETQ. CDR3 protein: CASSLDAFMGGYTF. CDR3 DNA: TGCGCCAGCAGCTTGGACGCCTTTATGGGTGGCTACACCTTC.

This clonotype was picked up a small number of times. The chain employs TRBV7-9 and TRBJ2-7; TRBD2 matches at 8 bases. The V segment lost 4 bases and the J segment 4 bases; nucleotides outside the gene matches: 9. The CDR3 sequence is 15 residues long. Per the germline V gene, CDR1 is SEHNR and CDR2 is FQNEAQ (reference sequence). CDR3 residues: CASSSTGTRLYEQYF. As DNA, the CDR3 is TGTGCCAGCAGCTCCACCGGGACTAGGCTATACGAGCAGTACTTC.

DNA for the CDR3: TGCAGTGCTAGGAACCCTCTCAGCGGGAACTACGAGCAGTACTTC. Translation: CSARNPLSGNYEQYF. The chain carries TRBV20-1 and TRBJ2-5; TRBD2 matches 7 bases. The J call may be faulty, since TRBJ2-7 better matches the DNA end. This CDR3 is 15 amino acids long. Germline V gene data show CDR1 as DFQATT and CDR2 as SNEGSKA (reference sequence).

Only a few counts were recorded for this clonotype. The gene calls are TRBV29-1 and TRBJ2-1; 9 bases are shared with TRBD1. V trimming: 4 bases; J trimming: 7 bases; junction bases outside the gene matches: 14. CDR1 is SQVTM and CDR2 is ANQGSEA in the germline V gene. The CDR3 has 16 amino acids. The CDR3 region has the DNA TGCAGCGTTGCCTTTACGGGACAGGGCCGTCTGAATGAGCAGTTCTTC. It translates to CSVAFTGQGRLNEQFF.

This clonotype was recorded many times. The rearrangement joins TRBV29-1 to TRBJ2-3; 15 bases match TRBD2. Per germline, CDR1 SQVTM and CDR2 ANQGSEA. This CDR3 comprises 12 residues. The CDR3 sequence: CGLAGGVDTQYF. Here the CDR3 DNA reads TGCGGACTAGCGGGAGGGGTGGATACGCAGTATTTT.

The rearrangement joins TRBV6-5 to TRBJ2-3; unclear D gene. The germline CDR1 and CDR2 sequences are MNHEY and SVGAGI. The ends were cut back, 2 bases at V and 4 bases at J, with 10 bases in the middle. The CDR3 has 14 amino acids. The CDR3 here is CASSYGFDSDTQYF. Written as DNA, the CDR3 is TGTGCCAGCAGTTACGGATTCGACTCAGATACGCAGTATTTT.

V is TRBV20-1 and J is TRBJ1-1, with D perhaps matching TRBD1 (5 bases). Trimming removed 7 bases from V and 5 bases from J, with 17 bases in between. The CDR3 consists of 13 residues. Germline CDR1 and CDR2: DFQATT and SNEGSKA (reference sequence). CDR3 DNA sequence: TGCAGTGGTTCGGGGGAGTTCGAAACTGAAGCTTTCTTT. Translation: CSGSGEFETEAFF.

Details on this clonotype: This CDR3 fails to terminate in the conserved phenylalanine or tryptophan, so it likely reflects a read error. The V and J genes are TRBV20-1 and TRBJ1-6; D is unresolved. The germline V gene encodes CDR1 DFQATT and CDR2 SNEGSKA (reference sequence). The germline V and J ends were trimmed by 0 bases and 5 bases, with 11 bases remaining between them. This CDR3 has 15 residues. CDR3 nucleotides: TGCAGTGCTAGAGATCGAGATGTAAATAATTCACCCCTCCACCTT. Its translation is CSARDRDVNNSPLHL.

The gene calls are TRBV12-3 or TRBV12-4 and TRBJ2-7; no clear D gene. The CDR3 covers 13 residues. Trimming shortened V by 7 bases and J by 6 bases, and 16 bases separated the two germline ends. This chain's CDR3 is CASIRGRRGEQYF. The CDR3, as DNA: TGTGCCAGCATTCGAGGTAGGCGAGGCGAGCAGTACTTC.

V gene TRBV20-1 combines with J gene TRBJ2-3; 10 bases map to TRBD2. The CDR3 length is 13 residues. J was trimmed by 2 bases and V by 6 bases; bases with no gene match: 2. Germline V gene data show CDR1 as DFQATT and CDR2 as SNEGSKA (reference sequence). The CDR3 coding sequence is TGCAGTGCCGGACTAGCGGTCACAGATACGCAGTATTTT. Translating it yields CSAGLAVTDTQYF.

The chain combines TRBV5-1 with TRBJ2-5, with 9 bases matching TRBD1. The J call could be wrong; TRBJ2-7 is a better fit for the DNA end. Per germline, CDR1 SGHRS and CDR2 YFSETQ. The CDR3 totals 14 residues. The DNA of the CDR3 is TGCGCCAGCAGCTCGACAGGGGGTGATAGCGAGCAGTACTTC. Protein sequence: CASSSTGGDSEQYF.

This clonotype was recorded a few times. The chain employs TRBV2 and TRBJ2-7; D is perhaps TRBD1 (5 bases). Germline V gives CDR1 SNHLY, CDR2 FYNNEI. V was trimmed by 3 bases and J by 2 bases, leaving 14 bases between them. The CDR3 has 15 amino acids. The DNA of the CDR3 is TGTGCCAGCAGTGATAGTTGGCCAGGGACCTACGAGCAGTACTTC. Translated, it gives CASSDSWPGTYEQYF.

The chain couples TRBV30 to TRBJ1-2; D gene unclear. The CDR3 contains 15 residues. Germline V gene data show CDR1 as GTSNPN and CDR2 as SVGIG (reference sequence). Trimming removed 0 bases from V and 0 bases from J, with 11 bases in between. CDR3 DNA sequence: TGTGCCTGGAGTGTAAGAGGGTTATCTAACTATGGCTACACCTTC. Translation gives CAWSVRGLSNYGYTF.

This clonotype was found many times. The V gene is TRBV12-5, the J gene TRBJ2-3; 12 bases fit TRBD2. In germline, CDR1 is LGHNT, CDR2 FRNRAP. The CDR3 has 16 residues. Trimming cost V 4 bases and J 3 bases; bases outside gene matches: 5. The CDR3 is CASGSETSGSTDTQYF. CDR3 DNA sequence: TGTGCTAGTGGTTCAGAGACTAGCGGGAGTACAGATACGCAGTATTTT. Using reference TRBV12-5 and TRBJ2-3 for the parts outside the CDR3, the full variable domain is DARVTQTPRHKVTEMGQEVTMRCQPILGHNTVFWYRQTMMQGLELLAYFRNRAPLDDSGMPKDRFSAEMPDATLATLKIQPSEPRDSAVYFCASGSETSGSTDTQYFGPGTRLTVL.